A single sample gave rise to the 32 T cell receptor beta chains below, sequenced in a study of cytomegalovirus exposure and HLA in healthy donors. It was with 60 Vbeta and 13 Jbeta primers that the PCR ran. Clones were read by immunoSEQ multiplex PCR, and TCRdb kept only the in-frame ones, dropping some. Altogether more than 150,000 clones are present, approximately 84% being singletons, with the ten largest covering more than 0.2%. Sample: PBMCs. These receptors came from a girl under two years old in good health and CMV-seronegative.

The chain uses TRBV5-6 and TRBJ1-1; a weak D match, TRBD1 (5 bases). The CDR3 runs 14 residues. The germline V and J ends were trimmed by 4 bases and 3 bases, with 13 bases remaining between them. The germline gives CDR1 SGHDT, CDR2 YYEEEE. This CDR3 is CASSLSGVDTEAFF. As DNA, the CDR3 is TGTGCCAGCAGCCTTTCGGGGGTTGACACTGAAGCTTTCTTT.

This clone has only one observation. This chain links TRBV6-1 with TRBJ1-1; 7 nucleotides match TRBD1. Germline V lookup: CDR1 MNHNS, CDR2 SASEGT. Trimming took 6 bases from V and 0 from J; bases not matched to a gene: 7. The CDR3 has 15 residues. The CDR3 region is CASSWDSWLNTEAFF. CDR3 DNA sequence: TGTGCCAGCAGCTGGGACAGCTGGCTGAACACTGAAGCTTTCTTT.

Details on this clone: Its ends do not fully match the called genes, so a read error is possible. The V call is TRBV7-9, the J call TRBJ1-4; 8 bases are shared with TRBD1. Germline CDR1 SEHNR, CDR2 FQNEAQ (reference sequence). There are 13 residues in the CDR3. In DNA form, the CDR3 reads TGTTCCAGCAGCTTCGGGACAGGTCAAAAACTGTTTTTT. Amino acid sequence: CSSSFGTGQKLFF.

The chain recombines TRBV27 with TRBJ2-1, with 8 positions matching TRBD2. The CDR3 is 15 residues long. V was pared by 5 bases and J by 3 bases, with 6 bases of the junction left unmatched. Germline V gives CDR1 MNHEY, CDR2 SMNVEV (reference sequence). In DNA, the CDR3 is TGTGCCAGCAGTCCAGGACTAGCTAGCTACAATGAGCAGTTCTTC. Amino acid sequence: CASSPGLASYNEQFF.

V gene TRBV27 combines with J gene TRBJ1-2; D call uncertain. Trimming removed 6 bases from V and 4 bases from J, with 12 bases in between. The germline V gene has CDR1 MNHEY and CDR2 SMNVEV (reference sequence). The CDR3 is 13 residues long. CDR3 region: CASSPQRGYGYTF. The DNA of the CDR3 is TGTGCCAGCAGCCCGCAGCGGGGCTATGGCTACACCTTC.

This clone was seen once. The rearrangement uses TRBV19 and TRBJ1-1; weak D call: TRBD1 (5 bases). The CDR3 covers 13 residues. In germline, CDR1 is LNHDA, CDR2 SQIVND (reference sequence). The V gene lost 9 bases and the J gene lost 4 bases, with 15 bases spanning the gap. This CDR3 reads CASLSGGGTEAFF. In nucleotides, the CDR3 is TGTGCCAGCCTTTCCGGGGGGGGCACTGAAGCTTTCTTT.

The J gene is TRBJ2-2, the V gene TRBV7-6; TRBD1 matches 9 bases. Trimming removed 3 bases from V and 3 bases from J; junction bases left unmatched: 8. This CDR3 has 17 residues. CDR1 and CDR2 from the germline V gene are SGHVS and FNYEAQ. The CDR3 spells CASSFFPGQGDTGELFF. CDR3 DNA: TGTGCCAGCAGCTTTTTTCCGGGACAGGGAGACACCGGGGAGCTGTTTTTT.

The chain carries TRBV7-9 and TRBJ2-1, with D possibly being TRBD2 (5 bases). The CDR3 loop spans 13 amino acids. Germline CDR1 SEHNR, CDR2 FQNEAQ (reference sequence). Trimming shortened V by 2 bases and J by 5 bases, and 7 bases separated the two germline ends. The chain's CDR3 is CASSLTTNNEQFF. CDR3 in DNA: TGTGCCAGCAGCTTAACGACTAACAATGAGCAGTTCTTC. Variable domain in full (rest from reference TRBV7-9 and TRBJ2-1): DTGVSQNPRHKITKRGQNVTFRCDPISEHNRLYWYRQTLGQGPEFLTYFQNEAQLEKSRLLSDRFSAERPKGSFSTLEIQRTEQGDSAMYLCASSLTTNNEQFFGPGTRLTVL.

This chain connects TRBV2 to TRBJ2-1; tentatively, D is TRBD1 (6 bases). V was pared by 10 bases and J by 9 bases, with 16 bases between. Germline lookup yields CDR1 SNHLY and CDR2 FYNNEI. The CDR3 has 12 residues. CDR3 sequence (DNA): TGTGCCACTAACAGGGATTGGGTTGAGCAGTTCTTC. Its protein is CATNRDWVEQFF.

The chain employs TRBV9 and TRBJ2-5, with a possible D match to TRBD2 (6 bases). Trimming removed 0 bases at V and 0 bases at J, with 12 bases between. The CDR3 has 16 amino acids. CDR1 and CDR2 (germline): SGDLS, YYNGEE. The DNA for the CDR3 is TGTGCCAGCAGCGTAGCTGGTAGCGGAAACCAAGAGACCCAGTACTTC. Amino acids: CASSVAGSGNQETQYF.

The chain recombines TRBV4-2 with TRBJ2-1; maybe TRBD1 (5 bases). The CDR3 totals 16 residues. Trimming took 3 bases from V and 0 from J, leaving 12 bases between them. CDR1 and CDR2 (germline): LGHNA, YNFKEQ. CDR3 nucleotides: TGTGCCAGCAGCCATGACGACAGAGTCTCCTACAATGAGCAGTTCTTC. Its translation: CASSHDDRVSYNEQFF.

The chain recombines TRBV10-2 with TRBJ1-5; no reliable D call. Germline CDR1 reads WSHSY; CDR2 reads SAAADI. Between the trimmed V and J ends, which lost 6 bases and 0 bases, there was a span of 6 bases. The CDR3 totals 13 residues. The CDR3 DNA reads as TGCGCCAGCAGGGCGGGTAGCAATCAGCCCCAGCATTTT. Protein sequence: CASRAGSNQPQHF.

The chain combines TRBV4-1 with TRBJ1-4; no clear D. The CDR3 sequence is 15 residues long. The germline V and J ends were trimmed by 4 bases and 0 bases, with 9 bases remaining between them. CDR1 is MGHRA and CDR2 is YSYEKL in the germline V gene. CDR3 amino acids: CASSPGYSTNEKLFF. The DNA of the CDR3 is TGCGCCAGCAGCCCGGGATATTCAACTAATGAAAAACTGTTTTTT.

This chain uses TRBV30 with TRBJ1-3; the D gene is possibly TRBD1 (5 bases). From germline, CDR1 is GTSNPN and CDR2 SVGIG (reference sequence). Trimming took off 4 bases at V and 0 bases at J, with 13 bases between the two ends. This CDR3 contains 15 residues. CDR3 bases: TGTGCCTGGATCCCTCTCGACAGCTCTGGAAACACCATATATTTT. It translates to CAWIPLDSSGNTIYF.

This chain uses TRBV5-4 with TRBJ2-3; 7 bases agree with TRBD1. CDR1 is SGHNT and CDR2 is YYREEE in the germline V gene (reference sequence). This CDR3 has 13 residues. J lost 10 bases, V lost 4 bases, and 9 bases had no gene match. The DNA of the CDR3 is TGTGCCAGCAGCCAGGGGGACCGGGGTGCGCAGTATTTT. Encoded protein: CASSQGDRGAQYF.

The rearrangement joins TRBV5-1 to TRBJ1-2; the D gene is possibly TRBD1 (5 bases). The length of the CDR3 is 14 residues. Trimming cost V 0 bases and J 7 bases, with 13 bases left between them. Germline V gene sequence: CDR1 SGHRS, CDR2 YFSETQ. CDR3 in amino acids: CASSLVLGGRGYTF. The CDR3 DNA reads TGCGCCAGCAGCTTGGTGTTGGGGGGTCGTGGCTACACCTTC.

The V and J genes are TRBV4-1 and TRBJ1-2; TRBD1 matches at 8 bases. V was pared by 1 base and J by 2 bases, with 12 bases of the junction left unmatched. The CDR3 spans 18 residues. CDR1 and CDR2 from the germline V gene are MGHRA and YSYEKL. The CDR3 spells CASSQVFPGGQANYGYTF. The DNA of the CDR3 is TGCGCCAGCAGCCAAGTGTTTCCCGGGGGACAGGCGAACTATGGCTACACCTTC.

The rearrangement uses TRBV30 and TRBJ2-3, with D possibly TRBD1 on 6 matching bases. V lost 3 bases and J 0 bases, leaving 13 bases between the germline ends. The CDR3 has 15 residues. The germline gives CDR1 GTSNPN, CDR2 SVGIG (reference sequence). CDR3 residues: CAWRATGMSTDTQYF. The CDR3 DNA follows: TGTGCCTGGAGGGCGACAGGAATGAGCACAGATACGCAGTATTTT.

The chain is built from TRBV7-3 and TRBJ1-1; TRBD1 agrees at 10 bases. The CDR3 loop spans 17 amino acids. Germline V gene sequence: CDR1 SGHTA, CDR2 FQGTGA. V shed 0 bases and J 5 bases; nucleotides not matched to a gene: 9. The CDR3 nucleotides are TGTGCCAGCAGCTTAACGCGGGACAGGGGAGATAGTACTGAAGCTTTCTTT. Translated: CASSLTRDRGDSTEAFF.

The chain joins TRBV7-2 to TRBJ2-7; D is perhaps TRBD1 (5 bases). The germline gives CDR1 SGHTA, CDR2 FQGNSA. CDR3 length: 15 residues. V lost 4 bases and J lost 2, with 15 bases in between. The CDR3 DNA follows: TGTGCCAGCAGCTCTCTCCCAGGGAAGGCCTACGAGCAGTACTTC. Its protein product is CASSSLPGKAYEQYF.

This clone appeared a single time. This rearrangement joins TRBV7-2 to TRBJ2-2; 9 nucleotides line up with TRBD1. J was trimmed by 7 bases and V by 0 bases; bases with no gene match: 9. Looked up from germline, CDR1 is SGHTA and CDR2 is FQGNSA. CDR3 length: 17 amino acids. CDR3 in amino acids: CASSLAPGQGYGGELFF. As DNA, the CDR3 is TGTGCCAGCAGCTTAGCCCCGGGACAGGGTTATGGCGGGGAGCTGTTTTTT.

The genes are TRBV30 and TRBJ1-1; D is ambiguous. V was trimmed by 5 bases and J by 1 base, leaving 20 bases between them. CDR1 GTSNPN and CDR2 SVGIG come from the germline V gene (reference sequence). The CDR3 is 16 residues long. The CDR3 reads CAWATDGRYRNTEAFF. CDR3 coding DNA: TGTGCCTGGGCTACGGACGGGAGGTATAGGAACACTGAAGCTTTCTTT.

J is TRBJ2-1 and V is TRBV2; TRBD2 agrees at 13 bases. Germline assignment: CDR1 SNHLY and CDR2 FYNNEI. This CDR3 spans 15 amino acids. The J segment lost 9 bases and the V segment lost 5 bases, leaving 7 bases of the junction unmatched. CDR3 sequence: CASSPQLAGGGEQFF. The CDR3 DNA follows: TGTGCCAGCAGTCCGCAACTAGCGGGGGGGGGTGAGCAGTTCTTC. Full variable domain (missing parts from reference TRBV2 and TRBJ2-1): EPEVTQTPSHQVTQMGQEVILRCVPISNHLYFYWYRQILGQKVEFLVSFYNNEISEKSEIFDDQFSVERPDGSNFTLKIRSTKLEDSAMYFCASSPQLAGGGEQFFGPGTRLTVL.

V is TRBV5-4 and J is TRBJ2-1; 11 bases map to TRBD2. This CDR3 has 16 amino acids. Germline V CDR1 and CDR2: SGHNT, YYREEE (reference sequence). The ends lost 4 bases at V and 0 bases at J; junction bases unmatched: 3. CDR3 nucleotides: TGTGCCAGCAGCCCCACTAGCGGGGGCTCCTACAATGAGCAGTTCTTC. This translates into CASSPTSGGSYNEQFF.

The gene calls are TRBV5-3 and TRBJ1-1; D is perhaps TRBD1 (6 bases). TRBV5-3 is designated an ORF whose function remains uncertain. Trimming left V 0 bases short and J 1 base short, with 16 bases between. This CDR3 spans 17 amino acids. In nucleotides, the CDR3 is TGTGCCAGAAGCTTGGTAGGGGGTCGGTGGGGGAACACTGAAGCTTTCTTT. This gives the protein CARSLVGGRWGNTEAFF.

This clone was observed a handful of times. This sequence joins TRBV6-6 and TRBJ2-1, with 8 bases aligning to TRBD2. The germline V gene has CDR1 MNHNY and CDR2 SVGAGI (reference sequence). This CDR3 is built from 14 residues. V was pared by 7 bases and J by 5 bases, with 7 bases of the junction left unmatched. CDR3 bases: TGTGCCAGCACCAGGACTAGCCTGAACAATGAGCAGTTCTTC. Protein: CASTRTSLNNEQFF.

The chain joins TRBV30 to TRBJ2-5; the match to TRBD2 covers 10 bases. The V gene end was trimmed by 3 bases and the J gene end by 1 base; junction bases not matched to a gene: 2. In germline, CDR1 is GTSNPN, CDR2 SVGIG (reference sequence). The CDR3 is 14 residues long. The chain's CDR3 is CAWRTSGVQETQYF. CDR3 nucleotide sequence: TGTGCCTGGAGAACTAGCGGGGTCCAAGAGACCCAGTACTTC.

The chain uses TRBV7-9 and TRBJ1-1, with D maybe TRBD1 (6 bases). The CDR3 has 13 residues. CDR1 SEHNR and CDR2 FQNEAQ come from the germline V gene (reference sequence). Trimming shortened V by 5 bases and J by 3 bases, and 10 bases separated the two germline ends. DNA of the CDR3: TGTGCCAGCAGCCCCGGGGGGCACACTGAAGCTTTCTTT. It is translated as CASSPGGHTEAFF.

This chain connects TRBV19 to TRBJ1-4, with TRBD1 identical over 9 bases. This CDR3 has 15 residues. J was trimmed by 7 bases and V by 5 bases; bases with no gene match: 8. CDR1 is LNHDA and CDR2 is SQIVND in the germline V gene (reference sequence). Here the CDR3 DNA reads TGTGCCAGTAGTCTACAGGGGGCGGTTTCTGAAAAACTGTTTTTT. Translated, it gives CASSLQGAVSEKLFF.

The CDR3 coding sequence is TGTGCCAGCAGCGAACGGGGGAAATTCTACGAGCAGTACTTC. Amino acids: CASSERGKFYEQYF. J is TRBJ2-7 and V is TRBV7-2; tentatively, D is TRBD2 (6 bases). CDR3 length: 14 amino acids. Germline V gene lookup returns CDR1 SGHTA and CDR2 FQGNSA. The V gene lost 5 bases and the J gene lost 3 bases, with 14 bases spanning the gap.

The chain couples TRBV30 to TRBJ1-2; unclear D gene. Germline lookup yields CDR1 GTSNPN and CDR2 SVGIG (reference sequence). The CDR3 spans 13 residues. Deletions cut 4 bases from V and 1 base from J, with 10 bases between. The CDR3 spells CAWNPGGNYGYTF. The DNA for the CDR3 is TGTGCCTGGAACCCCGGCGGTAACTATGGCTACACCTTC.

The V and J genes are TRBV7-9 and TRBJ1-4, with D possibly being TRBD1 (6 bases). V was pared by 8 bases and J by 2 bases, with 15 bases between. Germline V gene data show CDR1 as SEHNR and CDR2 as FQNEAQ (reference sequence). CDR3 size: 15 residues. Here the CDR3 reads CASQRGGGTNEKLFF. CDR3 nucleotide sequence: TGTGCCAGCCAGCGAGGGGGTGGTACTAATGAAAAACTGTTTTTT.